The clone carrying this T cell receptor beta chain was seen ten or more times. What it recognizes is unknown. The V gene lost 0 bases and the J gene lost 8 bases, with 13 bases spanning the gap. This CDR3 is 15 amino acids long. Germline V CDR1 and CDR2: KGHSH, LQKENI. This record belongs to a study of T cells in Graves' hyperthyroidism and ophthalmopathy. Study-wide findings and caveats: Through a model of 13 V-J features, ophthalmopathy was separated from stable hyperthyroidism.

Subjects with ophthalmopathy showed a Clinical Activity Score no lower than 3, a NOSPECS grade no lower than 4, and a duration shorter than 3 months. Diagnoses used clinical symptoms, serum thyroxine and TRAb, thyroid ultrasound and orbital computed tomography. What was amplified from RNA transcripts were TCR beta CDR3 regions. A first-round RT-PCR of the TCR CDR3 used the HTBI primer set. MiXCR was run by TCRdb on the multiplex PCR reads, yielding one entry per CDR3 protein. The top ten hold roughly 47% of the sample, which has 450,000 to 600,000 distinct CDR3 sequences, 20% seen once. This receptor was obtained from a man aged 35-49 years with Graves' ophthalmopathy. Sequencing was done on a sample of blood. J is TRBJ1-4 and V is TRBV18, with D unresolved. The DNA for the CDR3 is TGTGCCAGCTCACCACCGGGCGGGCCTCAAGAAAAACTGTTTTTT. Protein: CASSPPGGPQEKLFF.